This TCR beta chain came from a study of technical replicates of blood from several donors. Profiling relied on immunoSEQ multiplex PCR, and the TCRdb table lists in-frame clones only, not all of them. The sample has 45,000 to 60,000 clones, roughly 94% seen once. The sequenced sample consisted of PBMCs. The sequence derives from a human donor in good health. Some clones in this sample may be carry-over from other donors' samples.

In DNA form, the CDR3 reads TGTGCCAGCAGCTTAGGGCAGGGTCCAATTGAAAAACTGTTTTTT. Protein product: CASSLGQGPIEKLFF. The V call is TRBV7-7, the J call TRBJ1-4; a weak D match, TRBD1 (5 bases). V dropped 1 base and J dropped 7 bases, with 13 bases sitting between them. Germline V lookup: CDR1 SSHAT, CDR2 FNYEAQ (reference sequence). The CDR3 totals 15 residues. Variable domain in full (rest from reference TRBV7-7 and TRBJ1-4): GAGVSQSPRYKVTKRGQDVTLRCDPISSHATLYWYQQALGQGPEFLTYFNYEAQPDKSGLPSDRFSAERPEGSISTLTIQRTEQRDSAMYRCASSLGQGPIEKLFFGSGTQLSVL.